These 30 T cell receptor beta chains originate from one sample sequenced in a study of Tregs in tolerant kidney transplant recipients. Repertoires were generated with immunoSEQ multiplex PCR, while TCRdb's copy carries only in-frame clones and drops some. Here the sample spans 95,000 to 120,000 clones, almost 90% being singletons. The input for sequencing was CD4+ T cells from blood, taken before the transplant. The receptors were sampled from a human donor who received a combined kidney and bone marrow transplant.

The chain joins TRBV5-1 to TRBJ2-5, with 7 nucleotides matching TRBD2. V shed 3 bases, J shed 3 bases, and the junction held 2 bases outside the gene matches. This CDR3 spans 13 amino acids. Germline lookup yields CDR1 SGHRS and CDR2 YFSETQ. CDR3 in amino acids: CASSSGGEETQYF. For the CDR3, the DNA is TGCGCCAGCAGCTCGGGAGGAGAAGAGACCCAGTACTTC. The variable domain in full, with the rest retrieved from reference TRBV5-1 and TRBJ2-5, is KAGVTQTPRYLIKTRGQQVTLSCSPISGHRSVSWYQQTPGQGLQFLFEYFSETQRNKGNFPGRFSGRQFSNSRSEMNVSTLELGDSALYLCASSSGGEETQYFGPGTRLLVL.

J is TRBJ2-2 and V is TRBV10-3, with 11 bases matching TRBD2. There are 16 residues in the CDR3. CDR1 and CDR2 from the germline V gene are ENHRY and SYGVKD. The J segment lost 4 bases and the V segment lost 3 bases, leaving 4 bases of the junction unmatched. CDR3 sequence reads: CAISDSGGAGTGELFF. In DNA form, the CDR3 reads TGTGCCATCAGTGATAGCGGGGGGGCTGGCACCGGGGAGCTGTTTTTT.

The chain combines TRBV5-1 with TRBJ2-5, with D tentatively TRBD2 (6 bases). The V gene lost 4 bases and the J gene lost 4 bases, with 14 bases spanning the gap. CDR1 is SGHRS and CDR2 is YFSETQ in the germline V gene. The CDR3 runs 14 residues. As DNA, the CDR3 is TGCGCCAGCAGCCCGGGCCGGGGGAGAGAGACCCAGTACTTC. This encodes CASSPGRGRETQYF.

This clone was counted a few times. This chain links TRBV6-6 with TRBJ2-7, with D possibly matching TRBD2 (5 bases). There are 14 residues in the CDR3. Germline CDR1 reads MNHNY; CDR2 reads SVGAGI (reference sequence). Trimming took 4 bases from V and 3 from J, leaving 13 bases between them. CDR3 region: CASSSDFRDYEQYF. CDR3 bases: TGTGCCAGCAGTTCCGATTTCCGGGACTACGAGCAGTACTTC.

The V call is TRBV4-1, the J call TRBJ1-2; D may be TRBD1 (6 bases). The V and J ends lost 2 bases and 2 bases respectively, with 6 bases between them. CDR1 and CDR2 (germline): MGHRA, YSYEKL. This CDR3 is built from 13 residues. The CDR3 reads CASSQTGNYGYTF. The CDR3 DNA reads as TGCGCCAGCAGCCAAACAGGGAACTATGGCTACACCTTC.

A few counts support this clone. CDR3 loop: CASSLQRGAYEQYF. The DNA of the CDR3 is TGTGCCAGCAGTCTCCAGCGGGGGGCCTACGAGCAGTACTTC. The chain has TRBV28 and TRBJ2-7; 9 nucleotides line up with TRBD2. The CDR3 totals 14 residues. The V gene end was trimmed by 5 bases and the J gene end by 2 bases; junction bases not matched to a gene: 4. CDR1 is MDHEN, CDR2 SYDVKM, per germline.

The V gene is TRBV4-1, the J gene TRBJ1-4; 12 nucleotides line up with TRBD1. The CDR3 is 17 amino acids. V shed 5 bases and J 0 bases; nucleotides not matched to a gene: 4. Germline V lookup: CDR1 MGHRA, CDR2 YSYEKL. The CDR3 spells CASSAGQGATTNEKLFF. Written as DNA, the CDR3 is TGCGCCAGCAGCGCGGGACAGGGGGCAACAACTAATGAAAAACTGTTTTTT.

V is TRBV30 and J is TRBJ2-7; 10 bases agree with TRBD1. CDR1 GTSNPN and CDR2 SVGIG come from the germline V gene (reference sequence). The CDR3 length is 15 residues. With V trimmed by 0 bases and J by 3 bases, 5 bases remained unmatched. In nucleotides, the CDR3 is TGTGCCTGGAGTGTAGGGCGGACAGGGGGCTACGAGCAGTACTTC. This codes for CAWSVGRTGGYEQYF.

This sequence joins TRBV28 and TRBJ2-6; D perhaps matches TRBD1 (5 bases). The germline CDR1 and CDR2 sequences are MDHEN and SYDVKM. The CDR3 extends over 16 amino acids. V lost 4 bases and J lost 0, with 10 bases in between. CDR3 sequence (DNA): TGTGCCAGCAGTTCTCCAGGGATCTCTGGGGCCAACGTCCTGACTTTC. It translates to CASSSPGISGANVLTF.

J is TRBJ2-7 and V is TRBV11-2; D perhaps matches TRBD1 (5 bases). CDR1 SGHAT and CDR2 FQNNGV come from the germline V gene. Trimming took off 5 bases at V and 3 bases at J, with 8 bases between the two ends. There are 12 residues in the CDR3. The CDR3 DNA is TGTGCCAGCAGCCTTACAGGCTACGAGCAGTACTTC. It yields the protein CASSLTGYEQYF. Looking up the rest from reference TRBV11-2 and TRBJ2-7 gives the full variable domain: EAGVAQSPRYKIIEKRQSVAFWCNPISGHATLYWYQQILGQGPKLLIQFQNNGVVDDSQLPKDRFSAERLKGVDSTLKIQPAKLEDSAVYLCASSLTGYEQYFGPGTRLTVT.

The V and J genes are TRBV6-1 and TRBJ1-2; 7 nucleotides agree with TRBD1. The CDR3 covers 13 residues. CDR1 is MNHNS and CDR2 is SASEGT in the germline V gene. The V gene end was trimmed by 6 bases and the J gene end by 7 bases; junction bases not matched to a gene: 8. In DNA, the CDR3 is TGTGCCAGCAGCCCGAATCAGGGGGTTGGCTACACCTTC. Its protein is CASSPNQGVGYTF.

This sequence joins TRBV27 and TRBJ2-7, with 14 bases identical to TRBD2. This CDR3 has 16 amino acids. Germline loops: CDR1 MNHEY, CDR2 SMNVEV (reference sequence). V lost 4 bases and J lost 3; bases outside the gene matches: 5. Here the CDR3 reads CASSSGLAGANYEQYF. CDR3 DNA sequence: TGTGCCAGCAGTTCGGGACTAGCGGGGGCCAACTACGAGCAGTACTTC.

This chain connects TRBV28 to TRBJ1-5; perhaps TRBD1 as D (5 bases). V lost 1 base, J lost 7 bases, and 14 bases lay in between. The CDR3 sequence is 15 residues long. In germline, CDR1 is MDHEN, CDR2 SYDVKM. The CDR3 bases are TGTGCCAGCAGTTTATCCCGGGGGTTCGGGCAGCCCCAGCATTTT. Its protein is CASSLSRGFGQPQHF. Full variable domain (remainder filled in from reference TRBV28 and TRBJ1-5): DVKVTQSSRYLVKRTGEKVFLECVQDMDHENMFWYRQDPGLGLRLIYFSYDVKMKEKGDIPEGYSVSREKKERFSLILESASTNQTSMYLCASSLSRGFGQPQHFGDGTRLSIL.

This chain connects TRBV5-1 to TRBJ1-3; no reliable D call. Looked up from germline, CDR1 is SGHRS and CDR2 is YFSETQ. This CDR3 spans 17 amino acids. Trimming stripped 0 bases from V and 0 bases from J, with 13 bases between. The CDR3 bases are TGCGCCAGCAGCTTGGGTCGTTATACAGACTCTGGAAACACCATATATTTT. Protein product: CASSLGRYTDSGNTIYF.

V gene TRBV7-2 combines with J gene TRBJ2-1; 10 positions agree with TRBD2. Germline V CDR1 and CDR2: SGHTA, FQGNSA. This CDR3 contains 15 residues. The ends lost 3 bases at V and 9 bases at J; junction bases unmatched: 8. Written as DNA, the CDR3 is TGTGCCAGCAGCTTGGGTCTAGCGGGAGCCAGTGAGCAGTTCTTC. Translating it yields CASSLGLAGASEQFF. The full variable domain, its missing parts supplied by reference TRBV7-2 and TRBJ2-1, is GAGVSQSPSNKVTEKGKDVELRCDPISGHTALYWYRQSLGQGLEFLIYFQGNSAPDKSGLPSDRFSAERTGGSVSTLTIQRTQQEDSAVYLCASSLGLAGASEQFFGPGTRLTVL.

This clone was counted a few times. The V gene is TRBV7-7, the J gene TRBJ2-2, with 10 bases aligning to TRBD2. CDR1 and CDR2 (germline): SSHAT, FNYEAQ (reference sequence). The CDR3 is made up of 16 amino acids. V shed 3 bases, J shed 5 bases, and the junction held 6 bases outside the gene matches. The CDR3 sequence: CASSFRPSGGTGELFF. DNA of the CDR3: TGTGCCAGCAGCTTTCGGCCTAGCGGGGGAACCGGGGAGCTGTTTTTT.

V gene TRBV5-6 combines with J gene TRBJ2-7; TRBD1 agrees at 7 bases. The CDR3 is 14 residues long. CDR1 is SGHDT and CDR2 is YYEEEE in the germline V gene. V dropped 1 base and J dropped 1; count of bases not matched to a gene: 2. The CDR3 sequence is CASSLKTGSYEQYF. The CDR3 DNA reads TGTGCCAGCAGCTTGAAGACAGGGTCCTACGAGCAGTACTTC.

The chain is built from TRBV6-5 and TRBJ2-7, with 10 nucleotides matching TRBD2. CDR1 MNHEY and CDR2 SVGAGI come from the germline V gene. V gave up 3 bases and J gave up 11 bases; unmatched junction bases: 7. CDR3 length equals 13 residues. CDR3 bases: TGTGCCAGCAGTTATAGCGGGGGGCCACCGAAGTACTTC. This codes for CASSYSGGPPKYF.

The chain uses TRBV11-2 and TRBJ2-1; 11 bases line up with TRBD2. Looked up from germline, CDR1 is SGHAT and CDR2 is FQNNGV. V was pared by 8 bases and J by 7 bases, with 4 bases of the junction left unmatched. CDR3 length: 13 amino acids. The CDR3 is CASWLAGGNEQFF. CDR3 nucleotide sequence: TGTGCCAGCTGGCTAGCGGGAGGTAATGAGCAGTTCTTC. Full variable domain (outside the CDR3, taken from reference TRBV11-2 and TRBJ2-1): EAGVAQSPRYKIIEKRQSVAFWCNPISGHATLYWYQQILGQGPKLLIQFQNNGVVDDSQLPKDRFSAERLKGVDSTLKIQPAKLEDSAVYLCASWLAGGNEQFFGPGTRLTVL.

The chain joins TRBV15 to TRBJ1-6; 7 bases are a match to TRBD1. Germline loops: CDR1 LNHNV, CDR2 YYDKDF (reference sequence). Trimming took 3 bases from V and 2 from J; bases not matched to a gene: 4. The CDR3 is 16 residues long. CDR3 nucleotides: TGTGCCACCAGCAGGACAGGGCCCACCTATAATTCACCCCTCCACTTT. Its protein is CATSRTGPTYNSPLHF.

The chain joins TRBV10-3 to TRBJ2-5; D possibly corresponds to TRBD2 (6 bases). The CDR3 runs to 14 residues. V lost 8 bases to trimming and J lost 2 bases, with 15 bases between them. The germline CDR1 and CDR2 sequences are ENHRY and SYGVKD. This CDR3 reads CAIGGWESQETQYF. The CDR3 region has the DNA TGTGCCATCGGGGGGTGGGAGAGTCAAGAGACCCAGTACTTC.

In DNA, the CDR3 is TGCGCCAGCAGCCGGACAGGGGCCTCGGGAGAGACCCAGTACTTC. It is translated as CASSRTGASGETQYF. This rearrangement joins TRBV5-1 to TRBJ2-5, with 9 bases that match TRBD1. Germline V gene lookup returns CDR1 SGHRS and CDR2 YFSETQ. The CDR3 extends over 15 amino acids. The J segment lost 4 bases and the V segment lost 4 bases, leaving 8 bases of the junction unmatched. Filled out from reference TRBV5-1 and TRBJ2-5, the complete variable domain reads KAGVTQTPRYLIKTRGQQVTLSCSPISGHRSVSWYQQTPGQGLQFLFEYFSETQRNKGNFPGRFSGRQFSNSRSEMNVSTLELGDSALYLCASSRTGASGETQYFGPGTRLLVL.

The gene calls are TRBV6-6 and TRBJ1-2, with 7 bases fitting TRBD1. CDR1 and CDR2 (germline): MNHNY, SVGAGI (reference sequence). CDR3 size: 13 residues. J lost 6 bases, V lost 7 bases, and 8 bases had no gene match. This chain's CDR3 is CASTTLGGDGYTF. The CDR3 region has the DNA TGTGCCAGCACCACACTAGGGGGCGATGGCTACACCTTC.

This clone was observed at least ten times. V gene TRBV15 combines with J gene TRBJ2-2, with D possibly matching TRBD1 (5 bases). The CDR3 contains 14 residues. Germline CDR1 reads LNHNV; CDR2 reads YYDKDF (reference sequence). The germline V and J ends were trimmed by 4 bases and 7 bases, with 13 bases remaining between them. The CDR3 nucleotides are TGTGCCACCAGCACCAGGGTCACGGGCGGGGAGCTGTTTTTT. This encodes CATSTRVTGGELFF.

V usage is TRBV6-1 and J usage is TRBJ2-3; the match to TRBD2 covers 8 bases. The CDR3 totals 14 residues. Germline V CDR1 and CDR2: MNHNS, SASEGT. V was clipped by 5 bases and J by 4 bases; unmatched bases: 5. The chain's CDR3 is CASSSGGLADTQYF. CDR3 nucleotide sequence: TGTGCCAGCAGTTCGGGGGGGCTCGCAGATACGCAGTATTTT.

The J gene is TRBJ2-1, the V gene TRBV9; 11 bases are shared with TRBD2. The CDR3 length is 15 residues. From germline, CDR1 is SGDLS and CDR2 YYNGEE. J gave up 7 bases and V 4 bases, and 7 bases lay outside the gene matches. The CDR3 loop reads CASSSTSGSGNEQFF. The CDR3 DNA reads as TGTGCCAGCAGCTCAACTAGCGGGAGTGGGAATGAGCAGTTCTTC.

V is TRBV5-4 and J is TRBJ1-2, with 9 bases identical to TRBD1. The germline gives CDR1 SGHNT, CDR2 YYREEE (reference sequence). CDR3 size: 15 residues. Trimming took 3 bases from V and 2 from J; bases not matched to a gene: 5. The CDR3 here is CASSWATGGNYGYTF. CDR3 DNA sequence: TGTGCCAGCAGCTGGGCCACAGGGGGCAACTATGGCTACACCTTC.

The genes are TRBV7-9 and TRBJ2-7; 7 positions match TRBD1. With V trimmed by 0 bases and J by 4 bases, 3 bases remained unmatched. Per the germline V gene, CDR1 is SEHNR and CDR2 is FQNEAQ (reference sequence). CDR3 length equals 14 residues. The CDR3 nucleotides are TGTGCCAGCAGCTTAGCGGGCAGGGGGTACGAGCAGTACTTC. Translating gives CASSLAGRGYEQYF.

The V call is TRBV5-1, the J call TRBJ2-5, with D perhaps TRBD1 (6 bases). In germline, CDR1 is SGHRS, CDR2 YFSETQ. Trimming pared 0 bases from V and 3 bases from J, leaving 12 bases between. This CDR3 comprises 15 residues. CDR3 amino acids: CASSLVRTAKETQYF. CDR3 nucleotides: TGCGCCAGCAGCTTGGTTAGGACAGCTAAAGAGACCCAGTACTTC.

The chain couples TRBV18 to TRBJ1-3; 7 bases match TRBD1. Germline V gene lookup returns CDR1 KGHSH and CDR2 LQKENI. This CDR3 contains 15 residues. The trim removed 2 bases at V and 4 bases at J, leaving 5 bases unmatched. CDR3 loop: CASSPWPGGGNTIYF. In DNA, the CDR3 is TGTGCCAGCTCACCATGGCCAGGGGGAGGAAACACCATATATTTT.